This TCR beta chain is from a study of cytomegalovirus exposure and HLA in healthy donors. Overall study results and limits: In a later analysis, a missense DCLRE1C variant was linked to TCR beta V- and J-gene trimming. The study had only CMV serostatus as immune exposure information.

60 Vbeta and 13 Jbeta primers were used in PCR. Sequencing used immunoSEQ multiplex PCR; TCRdb keeps in-frame clones, though not all of them. Seen here are 100,000 to 150,000 clones, 65% to 80% observed once, and the top ten hold roughly 3%. On this clone: The antigen is unknown.

This CDR3 spans 15 amino acids. Deletions cut 6 bases from V and 0 bases from J, with 12 bases between. Germline assignment: CDR1 SNHLY and CDR2 FYNNEI. The V and J genes are TRBV2 and TRBJ1-5; D remains unclear. The clonotype comes from a woman between 35 and 50 years old in good health and CMV-seropositive. The sequenced material came from PBMCs. CDR3 region: CASRARWSSNQPQHF. The CDR3 region has the DNA TGTGCCAGCAGAGCTCGCTGGAGTAGCAATCAGCCCCAGCATTTT.